Detailed here is one T cell receptor (beta chain). Its target antigen remains unknown. Base quality data are lacking; no much larger clone is found one base away. This entry is derived from a study of blood T cell repertoires in COVID-19 (dated by TCRdb to between 2020 and 2021). Turning to the overall study: The collaborator samples originated in the United States, Italy and Spain and spanned the acute and convalescent phases of COVID-19. The material from the prospective study consisted of cDNA or gDNA derived from T cells, B-cell-depleted T cells, or PBMCs. The dataset comprised deeply sampled blood TCRbeta repertoires from subjects exposed to, actively infected with, or recovered from COVID-19. The repertoires were made available in a free public database intended to serve as a resource for research on the immune response to SARS-CoV-2. Samples came from the ongoing ImmuneRACE study (first 160 participants) plus 1,254 subjects from 6 global collaborators. Nearly every sample came with metadata listing a de-identified subject ID, COVID-19 status, age in years and sex. Where available, HLA class I and class II types were taken from metadata supplied by the sample provider and were not determined by assay-based typing.

The collaborating institutions used their own protocols to collect whole blood in K2EDTA tubes. For TCRbeta analysis, collaborators shipped samples as frozen whole blood, isolated PBMCs, or DNA extracted from either of those sample types. TCRbeta CDR3 regions were amplified from genomic DNA by means of the immunoSEQ Assay, a bias-controlled multiplex PCR. The authors' analysis ran thus. Within the assay, amplification of reference gene primers was used to estimate how many nucleated cells each sample contained. Sequence reads were collapsed and filtered to measure the absolute abundance of every unique TCRbeta CDR3 rearrangement. For each sample, productive Simpson clonality was calculated as the square root of Simpson's diversity index across productive rearrangements. As stored in TCRdb, this immuneACCESS dataset retains in-frame rearrangements with V and J assigned. A fraction of the clones does not appear; measured against another copy, unresolved V genes explain less than half of the discrepancy, and the remainder lacks a known reason. That table is the source of V, J and clone size, and D and trimming were worked out from the DNA. The sample records around 35,000 clones, approximately 86% of which are singletons. The top ten hold roughly three fifths of the sample.

What the research found in general, with its limitations: The amount of clinical and demographic metadata varied by source and participant and was provided uncurated.

Sequences SGDLS (CDR1) and YYNGEE (CDR2) are obtained from the germline V gene. The CDR3 numbers 18 residues from cysteine through phenylalanine. CDR3 DNA is the only sequence kept; it has 54 bases, read in frame from the first base. V loses 7 bases, J loses 2 bases, and the germline ends lie 26 bases apart. The chain joins TRBV9 to TRBJ2-3; TRBD2 might be the D gene, on 5 matching bases. This TCR was recovered from a man between 70 and 80 years old with acute or convalescent COVID-19. Sequenced material: peripheral blood. The CDR3 region reads CASSGEESASLLTDTQYF. The nucleotide sequence is given as TGTGCCAGCTCCGGGGAAGAATCGGCTAGCCTTCTCACAGATACGCAGTATTTT.